The sequence of this T cell receptor (beta chain) was determined in a study of CD8+CD57+ T cells in acquired aplastic anemia. Study at large: Across the sorted CD4+ and CD8+ cells, DNA amounts averaged roughly 3 ug.

This clonotype was counted ten times or more. Genomic DNA acted as the template from which TCR beta VDJ combination and CDR3 sequence profiling were carried out. Via MiXCR, TCRdb re-called the reads, giving one row per CDR3 protein. The sample carries roughly 80,000 distinct CDR3 sequences, roughly 70% recorded once. CD8+CD57+ cell expansion had been shown by flow cytometry in patients chosen for sequencing. This CDR3 spans 15 amino acids. Per germline, CDR1 SEHNR and CDR2 FQNEAQ (reference sequence). J gave up 1 base and V 4 bases, and 4 bases lay outside the gene matches. The specimen was sorted CD4+, CD8+, or CD8+CD57+ T cells (not recorded which) from PBMCs. The rearrangement joins TRBV7-9 to TRBJ2-7; TRBD2 matches 10 bases. This receptor was obtained from a human donor with aplastic anemia. The CDR3 spells CASSYSGRGSYEQYF. CDR3 coding DNA: TGTGCCAGCAGCTACAGCGGGAGGGGATCCTACGAGCAGTACTTC.